These 27 T cell receptor beta chains came from one sample sequenced in a study of blood T cell repertoires in COVID-19. Using immunoSEQ multiplex PCR, the repertoire was profiled, and TCRdb retains in-frame clones only, with some absent. The profile covers 200,000 to 300,000 clones, with about 83% appearing a single time and about 4% taken by the ten largest. The material sequenced was peripheral blood. These receptors all stem from a man aged 45-65 years with acute or convalescent COVID-19.

The rearrangement links TRBV18 to TRBJ2-2; tentatively, D is TRBD1 (6 bases). Trimming took 9 bases from V and 0 from J, leaving 14 bases between them. Germline CDR1 KGHSH, CDR2 LQKENI. This CDR3 region has 15 residues. In DNA form, the CDR3 reads TGTGCCAGTTTGCGGACAGCATCGAACACCGGGGAGCTGTTTTTT. Protein: CASLRTASNTGELFF. Combining the CDR3 with reference TRBV18 and TRBJ2-2 gives the whole variable domain NAGVMQNPRHLVRRRGQEARLRCSPMKGHSHVYWYRQLPEEGLKFMVYLQKENIIDESGMPKERFSAEFPKEGPSILRIQQVVRGDSAAYFCASLRTASNTGELFFGEGSRLTVL.

The genes are TRBV5-5 and TRBJ1-3; perhaps TRBD1 as D (6 bases). CDR1 is SGHKS and CDR2 is YYEKEE in the germline V gene (reference sequence). The CDR3 extends over 15 amino acids. Trimming cost V 0 bases and J 4 bases, with 11 bases left between them. CDR3: CASSLAWDIGNTIYF. DNA of the CDR3: TGTGCCAGCAGCTTGGCCTGGGACATCGGAAACACCATATATTTT.

The gene calls are TRBV6-5 and TRBJ1-6; D might be TRBD1 (6 bases). The CDR3 length is 15 residues. Per germline, CDR1 MNHEY and CDR2 SVGAGI. Trimming stripped 4 bases from V and 4 bases from J, with 11 bases between. The CDR3 bases are TGTGCCAGCAGTTTGGACAGCCGATATAATTCACCCCTCCACTTT. This gives the protein CASSLDSRYNSPLHF.

The chain couples TRBV11-1 to TRBJ2-7; a weak D match, TRBD2 (6 bases). V dropped 5 bases and J dropped 4 bases, with 18 bases sitting between them. CDR1 is SGHAT and CDR2 is FQDESV in the germline V gene (reference sequence). The CDR3 loop spans 15 amino acids. Here the CDR3 DNA reads TGTGCCAGCAGCCCATCGAAATCGCGGGGATACGAGCAGTACTTC. This encodes CASSPSKSRGYEQYF.

This rearrangement joins TRBV6-5 to TRBJ2-7; TRBD1 matches 9 bases. Unmatched junction bases numbered 4, after V lost 0 bases and J lost 4 bases. Germline CDR1 reads MNHEY; CDR2 reads SVGAGI. The CDR3 loop spans 15 amino acids. The CDR3 DNA sequence: TGTGCCAGCAGTTACTCGGGGACAGGGATATACGAGCAGTACTTC. Protein: CASSYSGTGIYEQYF.

The gene calls are TRBV4-1 and TRBJ2-1, with 9 bases that match TRBD2. The CDR3 runs 17 residues. The trim removed 3 bases at V and 4 bases at J, leaving 10 bases unmatched. Per the germline V gene, CDR1 is MGHRA and CDR2 is YSYEKL. In nucleotides, the CDR3 is TGCGCCAGCAGCCACGAAGGACTAGCGTCGCCATACAATGAGCAGTTCTTC. As protein: CASSHEGLASPYNEQFF.

The chain couples TRBV6-5 to TRBJ2-7, with 9 bases identical to TRBD1. V was clipped by 6 bases and J by 5 bases; unmatched bases: 5. CDR3 length equals 13 residues. The germline V gene encodes CDR1 MNHEY and CDR2 SVGAGI. CDR3 residues: CASRLTGGNEQYF. The CDR3 DNA is TGTGCCAGCAGGCTGACAGGGGGTAACGAGCAGTACTTC.

The chain carries TRBV5-4 and TRBJ2-7; 12 bases are shared with TRBD2. Germline-derived CDR1 and CDR2 are SGHNT and YYREEE (reference sequence). The CDR3 covers 15 residues. With 4 bases clipped from V and 1 base from J, the junction kept 3 bases outside the gene matches. The CDR3 here is CASSLLAGGSYEQYF. CDR3 nucleotides: TGTGCCAGCAGCCTACTAGCGGGGGGTTCCTACGAGCAGTACTTC.

The genes are TRBV19 and TRBJ1-3, with D possibly being TRBD1 (6 bases). Germline CDR1 and CDR2: LNHDA and SQIVND (reference sequence). The V end lost 0 bases, the J end lost 2 bases, and 11 bases lay between the germline ends. This CDR3 is 16 amino acids long. This CDR3 is CASSIDRGAAGNTIYF. As DNA, the CDR3 is TGTGCCAGTAGTATAGATCGGGGGGCGGCTGGAAACACCATATATTTT.

The chain has TRBV19 and TRBJ2-1; 8 bases are a match to TRBD2. This CDR3 is built from 15 residues. The germline gives CDR1 LNHDA, CDR2 SQIVND (reference sequence). Trimming took 2 bases from V and 2 from J; bases not matched to a gene: 2. CDR3 bases: TGTGCCAGTAGTATACGGGGGGGCCCCTACAATGAGCAGTTCTTC. Residues: CASSIRGGPYNEQFF.

The rearrangement uses TRBV28 and TRBJ1-2; TRBD1 is a possible D gene (5 bases). Germline V gene lookup returns CDR1 MDHEN and CDR2 SYDVKM. Trimming removed 3 bases from V and 2 bases from J, with 10 bases in between. This CDR3 comprises 14 residues. DNA for the CDR3: TGTGCCAGCAGTTTCGCAGGGCAGAACTATGGCTACACCTTC. It codes for CASSFAGQNYGYTF.

The V call is TRBV11-3, the J call TRBJ2-3; TRBD1 is a possible D gene (6 bases). Per the germline V gene, CDR1 is SGHNT and CDR2 is YENEEA. The CDR3 sequence is 14 residues long. Trimming took 4 bases from V and 2 from J, leaving 10 bases between them. The CDR3 coding sequence is TGTGCCAGCAGCTCCTGGACAGACACAGATACGCAGTATTTT. It yields the protein CASSSWTDTDTQYF.

This chain links TRBV7-2 with TRBJ1-6, with TRBD1 as a possible D gene (6 bases). CDR1 is SGHTA, CDR2 FQGNSA, per germline. V was shortened by 4 bases and J by 7 bases, with 8 bases between the two germline ends. The CDR3 covers 13 residues. Here the CDR3 DNA reads TGTGCCAGCAGCTCGACAGGAAATTCACCCCTCCACTTT. It translates to CASSSTGNSPLHF.

The CDR3 is CASSPRLERRTDTQYF. CDR3 nucleotides: TGTGCCAGCAGCCCAAGACTAGAGCGGCGCACAGATACGCAGTATTTT. The rearrangement joins TRBV7-3 to TRBJ2-3; possible D gene TRBD2, 6 bases. Per the germline V gene, CDR1 is SGHTA and CDR2 is FQGTGA. V was cut by 5 bases and J by 1 base, with 16 bases left in between. The CDR3 runs 16 residues.

The table lists this clone with a count of one. The V call is TRBV30, the J call TRBJ1-3, with 7 bases fitting TRBD1. The CDR3 has 13 amino acids. CDR1 is GTSNPN, CDR2 SVGIG, per germline (reference sequence). With 5 bases clipped from V and 5 bases from J, the junction kept 6 bases outside the gene matches. The chain's CDR3 is CAWSGTDRNTIYF. The CDR3 nucleotides read TGTGCCTGGTCCGGGACAGACAGAAACACCATATATTTT.

This sequence joins TRBV28 and TRBJ2-7; no reliable D call. CDR3 length equals 13 residues. Germline lookup yields CDR1 MDHEN and CDR2 SYDVKM. The ends were cut back, 2 bases at V and 3 bases at J, with 8 bases in the middle. The CDR3 nucleotides read TGTGCCAGCAGTTTACCGGAGCACTACGAGCAGTACTTC. Translated: CASSLPEHYEQYF.

V and J are TRBV10-2 and TRBJ2-7; D perhaps matches TRBD1 (6 bases). V lost 8 bases to trimming and J lost 3 bases, with 11 bases between them. Germline assignment: CDR1 WSHSY and CDR2 SAAADI. CDR3 length equals 12 residues. This CDR3 is CASGTFYYEQYF. The CDR3 DNA sequence: TGCGCCAGCGGGACATTTTACTACGAGCAGTACTTC.

The chain joins TRBV4-1 to TRBJ2-1, with 10 bases aligning to TRBD2. The germline V gene has CDR1 MGHRA and CDR2 YSYEKL. The CDR3 covers 18 residues. V was clipped by 0 bases and J by 2 bases; unmatched bases: 7. The CDR3 DNA reads TGCGCCAGCAGCCAAGAAGGCTATAGCGGGGGGCCCTACAATGAGCAGTTCTTC. Protein: CASSQEGYSGGPYNEQFF.

This clone was observed a handful of times. The V gene is TRBV7-6, the J gene TRBJ2-1; tentatively, D is TRBD2 (6 bases). Between the trimmed V and J ends, which lost 1 base and 5 bases, there was a span of 24 bases. Germline V lookup: CDR1 SGHVS, CDR2 FNYEAQ. This CDR3 contains 19 residues. The CDR3 DNA reads as TGTGCCAGCAGCTTAGGGAGACTACGGGAGCTAGGGAACGACAATGAGCAGTTCTTC. It specifies CASSLGRLRELGNDNEQFF. The variable domain in full, with the rest retrieved from reference TRBV7-6 and TRBJ2-1, is GAGVSQSPRYKVTKRGQDVALRCDPISGHVSLYWYRQALGQGPEFLTYFNYEAQQDKSGLPNDRFSAERPEGSISTLTIQRTEQRDSAMYRCASSLGRLRELGNDNEQFFGPGTRLTVL.

The rearrangement uses TRBV5-5 and TRBJ2-7, with 8 bases lining up with TRBD2. The CDR3 runs to 12 residues. Germline V gives CDR1 SGHKS, CDR2 YYEKEE (reference sequence). J lost 7 bases, V lost 3 bases, and 3 bases had no gene match. The CDR3 loop reads CASSSPGGEQYF. The CDR3 DNA reads TGTGCCAGCAGCTCCCCGGGGGGGGAGCAGTACTTC.

The rearrangement links TRBV7-3 to TRBJ2-1; 9 bases fit TRBD2. Per the germline V gene, CDR1 is SGHTA and CDR2 is FQGTGA. With V trimmed by 5 bases and J by 8 bases, 4 bases remained unmatched. The CDR3 length is 13 residues. The CDR3 sequence: CASSPRLADEQFF. The DNA for the CDR3 is TGTGCCAGCAGCCCGAGACTAGCGGATGAGCAGTTCTTC.

This clone has only a few counts. This sequence joins TRBV28 and TRBJ1-5; D is undetermined. The CDR3 runs to 13 residues. Germline CDR1 reads MDHEN; CDR2 reads SYDVKM. Trimming removed 7 bases at V and 5 bases at J, with 12 bases between. The CDR3 DNA sequence: TGTGCCAGCAATTATCGAGATGATCAGCCCCAGCATTTT. It codes for CASNYRDDQPQHF.

CDR3 residues: CASSFPGLSWPAFF. CDR3 sequence (DNA): TGTGCCAGCAGTTTTCCTGGCCTCTCCTGGCCAGCTTTCTTT. V and J are TRBV6-2 or TRBV6-3 and TRBJ1-1, with no clear D. V lost 4 bases and J lost 10, with 19 bases in between. This CDR3 contains 14 residues. Germline V gene data show CDR1 as MNHEY and CDR2 as SVGEGT.

The genes are TRBV28 and TRBJ2-5; D perhaps matches TRBD1 (6 bases). Germline-derived CDR1 and CDR2 are MDHEN and SYDVKM. This CDR3 region has 14 residues. V dropped 2 bases and J dropped 7 bases, with 14 bases sitting between them. CDR3 sequence (DNA): TGTGCCAGCAGTTTACCCGTTTGGGGGCCGACCCAGTACTTC. This encodes CASSLPVWGPTQYF.

CDR3 nucleotides: TGTGCCAGCAGGCCAGGCAGCCATGGCTACACCTTC. Protein product: CASRPGSHGYTF. The gene calls are TRBV28 and TRBJ1-2, with D unclear. Trimming took 6 bases from V and 6 from J, leaving 11 bases between them. Looked up from germline, CDR1 is MDHEN and CDR2 is SYDVKM. This CDR3 has 12 residues.

The chain joins TRBV3-1 (or the pseudogene TRBV3-2) to TRBJ2-2, with 10 bases aligning to TRBD2. The CDR3 length is 15 residues. Trimming cost V 4 bases and J 7 bases; bases outside gene matches: 6. Germline loops: CDR1 LGHDT, CDR2 YNNKEL (reference sequence). The DNA for the CDR3 is TGTGCCAGCAGCCGAAGCGGGAGGGATGGCGGGGAGCTGTTTTTT. This translates into CASSRSGRDGGELFF.

This clone came up once. The V call is TRBV6-5, the J call TRBJ1-5, with D tentatively TRBD1 (5 bases). This CDR3 has 13 amino acids. Trimming removed 8 bases from V and 8 bases from J, with 16 bases in between. In germline, CDR1 is MNHEY, CDR2 SVGAGI. The CDR3 reads CASGAFQSEPQHF. DNA for the CDR3: TGTGCCAGCGGGGCCTTCCAATCAGAGCCCCAGCATTTT.